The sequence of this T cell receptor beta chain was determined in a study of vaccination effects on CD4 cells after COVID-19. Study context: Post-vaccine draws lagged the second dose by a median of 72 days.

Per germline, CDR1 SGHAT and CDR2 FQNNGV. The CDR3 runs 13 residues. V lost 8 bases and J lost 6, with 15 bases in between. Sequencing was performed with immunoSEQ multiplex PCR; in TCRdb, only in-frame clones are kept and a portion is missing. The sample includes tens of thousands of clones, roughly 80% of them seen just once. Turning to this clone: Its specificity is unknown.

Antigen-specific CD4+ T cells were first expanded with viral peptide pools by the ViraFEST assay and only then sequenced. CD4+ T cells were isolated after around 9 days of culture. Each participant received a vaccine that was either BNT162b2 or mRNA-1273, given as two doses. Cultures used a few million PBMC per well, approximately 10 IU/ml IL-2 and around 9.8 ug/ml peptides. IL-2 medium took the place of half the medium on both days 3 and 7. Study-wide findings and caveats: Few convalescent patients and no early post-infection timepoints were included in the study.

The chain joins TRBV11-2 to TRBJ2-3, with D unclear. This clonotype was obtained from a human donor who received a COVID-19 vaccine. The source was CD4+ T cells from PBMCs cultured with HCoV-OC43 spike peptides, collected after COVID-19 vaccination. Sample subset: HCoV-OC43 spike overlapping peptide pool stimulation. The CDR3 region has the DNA TGTGCCAGCCATAGAAATGATCCGGATACGCAGTATTTT. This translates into CASHRNDPDTQYF.